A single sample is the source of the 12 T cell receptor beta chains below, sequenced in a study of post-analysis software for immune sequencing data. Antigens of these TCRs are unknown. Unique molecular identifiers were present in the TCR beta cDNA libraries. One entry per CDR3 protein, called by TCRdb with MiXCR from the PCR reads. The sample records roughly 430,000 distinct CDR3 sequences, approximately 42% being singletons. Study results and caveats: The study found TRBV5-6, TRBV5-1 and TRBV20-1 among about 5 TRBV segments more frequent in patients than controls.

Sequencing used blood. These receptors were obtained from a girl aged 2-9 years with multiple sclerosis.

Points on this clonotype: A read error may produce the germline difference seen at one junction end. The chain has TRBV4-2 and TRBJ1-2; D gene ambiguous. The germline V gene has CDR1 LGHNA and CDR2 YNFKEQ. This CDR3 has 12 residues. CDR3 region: CAGSQDGGSYTF. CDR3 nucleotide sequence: TGTGCCGGCAGCCAAGACGGCGGGAGCTACACCTTC.

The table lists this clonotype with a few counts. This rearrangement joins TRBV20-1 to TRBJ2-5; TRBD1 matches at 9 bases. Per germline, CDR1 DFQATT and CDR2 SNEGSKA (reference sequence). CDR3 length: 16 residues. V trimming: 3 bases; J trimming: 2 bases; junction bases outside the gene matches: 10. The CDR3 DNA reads TGCAGTGCTAGGAATCACAGGGGGCGTTCTCAAGAGACCCAGTACTTC. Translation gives CSARNHRGRSQETQYF.

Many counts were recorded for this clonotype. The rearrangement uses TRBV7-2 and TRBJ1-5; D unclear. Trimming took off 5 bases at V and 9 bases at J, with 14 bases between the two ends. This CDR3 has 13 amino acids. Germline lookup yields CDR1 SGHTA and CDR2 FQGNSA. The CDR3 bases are TGTGCCAGCAGCGATCAGCCTTATTCGCCCCAGCATTTT. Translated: CASSDQPYSPQHF.

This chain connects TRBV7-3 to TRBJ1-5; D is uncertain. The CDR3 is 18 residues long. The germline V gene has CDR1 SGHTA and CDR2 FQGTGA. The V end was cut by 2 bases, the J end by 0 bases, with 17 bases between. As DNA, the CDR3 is TGTGCCAGCAGCTTATACGGGAGCCGCGATTATAGCAATCAGCCCCAGCATTTT. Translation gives CASSLYGSRDYSNQPQHF.

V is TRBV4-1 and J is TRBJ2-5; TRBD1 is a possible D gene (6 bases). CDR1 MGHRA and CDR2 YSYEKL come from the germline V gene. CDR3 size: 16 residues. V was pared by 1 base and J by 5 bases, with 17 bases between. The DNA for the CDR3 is TGCGCCAGCAGCCAAGGAGGGGACATCCTTGCGGAGACCCAGTACTTC. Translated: CASSQGGDILAETQYF.

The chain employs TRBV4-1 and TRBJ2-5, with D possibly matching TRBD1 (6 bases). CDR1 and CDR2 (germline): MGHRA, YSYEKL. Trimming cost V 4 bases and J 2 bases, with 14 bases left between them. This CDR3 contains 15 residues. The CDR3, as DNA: TGCGCCAGCAGCCGAACCGGGACAATTCAAGAGACCCAGTACTTC. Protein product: CASSRTGTIQETQYF.

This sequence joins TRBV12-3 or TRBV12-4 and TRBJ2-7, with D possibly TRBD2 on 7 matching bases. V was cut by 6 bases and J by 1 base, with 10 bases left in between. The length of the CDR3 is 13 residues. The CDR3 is CASRGGGSYEQYF. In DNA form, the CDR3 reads TGTGCCAGCAGGGGAGGGGGTTCCTACGAGCAGTACTTC.

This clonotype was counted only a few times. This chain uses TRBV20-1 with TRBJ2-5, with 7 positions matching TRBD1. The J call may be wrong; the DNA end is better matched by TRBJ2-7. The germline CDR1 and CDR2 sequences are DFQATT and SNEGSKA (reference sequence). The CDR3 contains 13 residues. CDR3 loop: CSADRVLRDEQYF. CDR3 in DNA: TGCAGTGCTGACAGGGTACTACGAGACGAGCAGTACTTC.

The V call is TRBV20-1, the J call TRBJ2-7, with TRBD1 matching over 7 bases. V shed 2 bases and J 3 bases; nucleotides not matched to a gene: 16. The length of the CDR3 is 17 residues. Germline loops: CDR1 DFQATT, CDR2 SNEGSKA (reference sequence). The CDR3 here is CSARPDRVARVRYEQYF. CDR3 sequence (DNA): TGCAGTGCTAGACCCGACAGGGTTGCACGCGTTCGCTACGAGCAGTACTTC.

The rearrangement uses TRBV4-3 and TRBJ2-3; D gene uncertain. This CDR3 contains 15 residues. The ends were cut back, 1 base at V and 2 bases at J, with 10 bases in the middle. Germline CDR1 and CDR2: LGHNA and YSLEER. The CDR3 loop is CASSQVPGPTDTQYF. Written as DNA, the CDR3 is TGCGCCAGCAGCCAAGTGCCCGGTCCCACAGATACGCAGTATTTT.

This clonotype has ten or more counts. This chain's CDR3 is CASSSQGSGANVLTF. CDR3 nucleotide sequence: TGTGCCAGCAGCTCCCAGGGATCCGGGGCCAACGTCCTGACTTTC. This sequence joins TRBV11-2 and TRBJ2-6; the D gene is possibly TRBD1 (5 bases). The CDR3 sequence is 15 residues long. Deletions cut 4 bases from V and 4 bases from J, with 11 bases between. CDR1 and CDR2 (germline): SGHAT, FQNNGV. The full variable domain, in which reference TRBV11-2 and TRBJ2-6 provide the parts outside the CDR3, is EAGVAQSPRYKIIEKRQSVAFWCNPISGHATLYWYQQILGQGPKLLIQFQNNGVVDDSQLPKDRFSAERLKGVDSTLKIQPAKLEDSAVYLCASSSQGSGANVLTFGAGSRLTVL.

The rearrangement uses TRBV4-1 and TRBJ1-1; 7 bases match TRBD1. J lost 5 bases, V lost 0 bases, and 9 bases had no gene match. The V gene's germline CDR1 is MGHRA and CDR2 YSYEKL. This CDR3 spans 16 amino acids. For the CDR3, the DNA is TGCGCCAGCAGCCAAGAAGGGGGCTGGGGGGATACTGAAGCTTTCTTT. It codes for CASSQEGGWGDTEAFF.